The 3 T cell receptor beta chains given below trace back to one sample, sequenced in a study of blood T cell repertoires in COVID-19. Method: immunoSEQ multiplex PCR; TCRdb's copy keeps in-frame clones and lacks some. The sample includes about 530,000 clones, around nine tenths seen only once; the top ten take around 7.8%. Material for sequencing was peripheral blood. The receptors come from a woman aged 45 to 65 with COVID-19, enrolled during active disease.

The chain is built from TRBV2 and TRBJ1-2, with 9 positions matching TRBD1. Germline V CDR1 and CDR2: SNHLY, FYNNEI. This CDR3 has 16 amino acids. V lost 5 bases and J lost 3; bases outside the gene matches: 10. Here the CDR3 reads CASSPGQGRNDYGYTF. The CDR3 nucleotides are TGTGCCAGCAGTCCGGGACAGGGACGAAACGACTATGGCTACACCTTC.

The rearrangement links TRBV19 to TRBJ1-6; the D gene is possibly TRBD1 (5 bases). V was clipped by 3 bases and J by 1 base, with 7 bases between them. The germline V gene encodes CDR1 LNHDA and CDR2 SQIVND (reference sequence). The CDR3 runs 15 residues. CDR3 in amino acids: CASSIGHSYNSPLHF. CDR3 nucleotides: TGTGCCAGTAGTATCGGACATTCCTATAATTCACCCCTCCACTTT. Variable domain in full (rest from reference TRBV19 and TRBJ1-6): DGGITQSPKYLFRKEGQNVTLSCEQNLNHDAMYWYRQDPGQGLRLIYYSQIVNDFQKGDIAEGYSVSREKKESFPLTVTSAQKNPTAFYLCASSIGHSYNSPLHFGNGTRLTVT.

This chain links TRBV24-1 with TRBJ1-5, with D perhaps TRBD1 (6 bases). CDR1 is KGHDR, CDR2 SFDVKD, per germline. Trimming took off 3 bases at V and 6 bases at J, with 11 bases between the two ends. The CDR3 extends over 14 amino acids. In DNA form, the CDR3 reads TGTGCCACCAGTGATGGGGGCGATGGTCAGCCCCAGCATTTT. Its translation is CATSDGGDGQPQHF.